The clone carrying this T cell receptor (beta chain) has at least ten counts. The source of the sample is a study of T cells in Graves' hyperthyroidism and ophthalmopathy. Template material for amplifying TCR beta CDR3 regions consisted of RNA transcripts. The HTBI primer set served for first-round RT-PCR of the TCR CDR3. TCRdb used MiXCR to reprocess the multiplex PCR reads, holding one entry per CDR3 protein. This sample carries nearly 750,000 distinct CDR3 sequences, approximately 36% of them seen once, and the ten largest clones take about a third. Diagnosis of hyperthyroidism was new in patients aged 18 to 65, and its duration was under 2 months. The CDR3 is made up of 14 amino acids. V gave up 7 bases and J gave up 5 bases, with 17 bases separating them. Germline V lookup: CDR1 LNHDA, CDR2 SQIVND (reference sequence).

The receptor's source is a woman in her 40s with Graves' hyperthyroidism. The V and J genes are TRBV19 and TRBJ1-2; weak D call: TRBD1 (6 bases). Sequencing was carried out using blood. The CDR3 sequence: CASKASGGAYGYTF. The CDR3 DNA sequence: TGTGCCAGTAAAGCAAGCGGGGGCGCGTATGGCTACACCTTC.